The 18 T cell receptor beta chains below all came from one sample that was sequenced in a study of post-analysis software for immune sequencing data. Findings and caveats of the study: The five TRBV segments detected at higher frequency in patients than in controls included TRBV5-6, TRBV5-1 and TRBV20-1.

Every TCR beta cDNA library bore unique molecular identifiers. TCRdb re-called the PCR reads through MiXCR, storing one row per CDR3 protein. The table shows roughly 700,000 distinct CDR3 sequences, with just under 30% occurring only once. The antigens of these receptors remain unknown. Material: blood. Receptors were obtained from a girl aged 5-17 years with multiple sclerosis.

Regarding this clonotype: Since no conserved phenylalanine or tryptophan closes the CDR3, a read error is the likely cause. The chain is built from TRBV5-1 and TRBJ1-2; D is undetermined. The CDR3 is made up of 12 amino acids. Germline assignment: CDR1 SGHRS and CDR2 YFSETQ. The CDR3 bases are TGCGCCAGCAGCTTGCCTGGGGATGGTTACACCATC. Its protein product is CASSLPGDGYTI.

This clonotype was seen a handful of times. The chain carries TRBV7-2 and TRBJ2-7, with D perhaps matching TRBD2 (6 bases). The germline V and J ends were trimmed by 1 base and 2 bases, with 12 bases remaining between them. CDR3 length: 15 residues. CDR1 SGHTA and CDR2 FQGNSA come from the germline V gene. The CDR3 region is CASSLVGGIPYEQYF. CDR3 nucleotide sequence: TGTGCCAGCAGCTTAGTGGGCGGGATTCCCTACGAGCAGTACTTC. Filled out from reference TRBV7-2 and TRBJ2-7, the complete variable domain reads GAGVSQSPSNKVTEKGKDVELRCDPISGHTALYWYRQSLGQGLEFLIYFQGNSAPDKSGLPSDRFSAERTGGSVSTLTIQRTQQEDSAVYLCASSLVGGIPYEQYFGPGTRLTVT.

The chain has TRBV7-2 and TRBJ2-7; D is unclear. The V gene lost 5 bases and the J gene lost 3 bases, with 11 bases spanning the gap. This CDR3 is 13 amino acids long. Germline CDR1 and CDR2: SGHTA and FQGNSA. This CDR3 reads CASSIELYYEQYF. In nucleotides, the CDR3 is TGTGCCAGCAGCATCGAGTTGTACTACGAGCAGTACTTC.

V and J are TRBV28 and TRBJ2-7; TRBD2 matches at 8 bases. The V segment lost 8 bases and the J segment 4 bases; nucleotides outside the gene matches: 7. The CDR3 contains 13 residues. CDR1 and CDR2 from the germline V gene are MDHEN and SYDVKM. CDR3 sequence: CASGLPGGYEQYF. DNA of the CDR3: TGTGCCAGCGGGCTCCCGGGAGGGTACGAGCAGTACTTC. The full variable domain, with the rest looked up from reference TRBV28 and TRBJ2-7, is DVKVTQSSRYLVKRTGEKVFLECVQDMDHENMFWYRQDPGLGLRLIYFSYDVKMKEKGDIPEGYSVSREKKERFSLILESASTNQTSMYLCASGLPGGYEQYFGPGTRLTVT.

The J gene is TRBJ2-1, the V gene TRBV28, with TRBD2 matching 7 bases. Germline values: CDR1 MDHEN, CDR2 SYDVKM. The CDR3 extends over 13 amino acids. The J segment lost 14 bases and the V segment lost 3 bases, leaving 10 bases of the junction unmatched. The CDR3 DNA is TGTGCCAGCAGTTTCCAGCCTCAAGGACTAGAGTTCTTC. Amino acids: CASSFQPQGLEFF.

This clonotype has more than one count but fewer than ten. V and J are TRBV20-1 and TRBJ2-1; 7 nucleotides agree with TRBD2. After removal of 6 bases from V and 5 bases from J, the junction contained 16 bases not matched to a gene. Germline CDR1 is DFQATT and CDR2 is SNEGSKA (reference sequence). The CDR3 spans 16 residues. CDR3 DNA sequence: TGCAGTGCCCTGCCCCCGTGGCTAGCGGCTCACAATGAGCAGTTCTTC. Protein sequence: CSALPPWLAAHNEQFF.

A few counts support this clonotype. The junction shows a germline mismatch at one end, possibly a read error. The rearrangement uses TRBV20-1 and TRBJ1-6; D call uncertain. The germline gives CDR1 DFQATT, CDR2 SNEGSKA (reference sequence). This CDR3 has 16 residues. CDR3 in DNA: TGCAGTGCCAGAAAAGACGCGAGCTCCCATAATTCACCCCTCCACTTT. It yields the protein CSARKDASSHNSPLHF.

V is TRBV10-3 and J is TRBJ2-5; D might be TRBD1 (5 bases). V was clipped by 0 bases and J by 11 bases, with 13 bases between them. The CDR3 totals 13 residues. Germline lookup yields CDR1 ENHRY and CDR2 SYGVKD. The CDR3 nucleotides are TGTGCCATCAGTGAGTCAGAGGACAATGAGCAGTACTTC. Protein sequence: CAISESEDNEQYF.

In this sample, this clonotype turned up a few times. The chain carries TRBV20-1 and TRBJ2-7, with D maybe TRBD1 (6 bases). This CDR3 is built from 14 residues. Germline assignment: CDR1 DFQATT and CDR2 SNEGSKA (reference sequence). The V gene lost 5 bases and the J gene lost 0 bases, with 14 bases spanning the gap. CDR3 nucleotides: TGCAGTGCTGCCGGGACAACATCCTCCTACGAGCAGTACTTC. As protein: CSAAGTTSSYEQYF.

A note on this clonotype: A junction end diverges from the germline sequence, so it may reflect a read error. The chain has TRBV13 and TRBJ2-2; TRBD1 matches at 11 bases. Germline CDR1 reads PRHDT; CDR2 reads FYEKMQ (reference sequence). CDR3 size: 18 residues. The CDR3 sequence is CASRRVRTGGPNTGGLFF. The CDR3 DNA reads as TGTGCCAGCCGACGAGTACGGACAGGGGGCCCCAACACCGGGGGGCTGTTTTTT. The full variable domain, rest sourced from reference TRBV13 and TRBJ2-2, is AAGVIQSPRHLIKEKRETATLKCYPIPRHDTVYWYQQGPGQDPQFLISFYEKMQSDKGSIPDRFSAQQFSDYHSELNMSSLELGDSALYFCASRRVRTGGPNTGGLFFGEGSRLTVL.

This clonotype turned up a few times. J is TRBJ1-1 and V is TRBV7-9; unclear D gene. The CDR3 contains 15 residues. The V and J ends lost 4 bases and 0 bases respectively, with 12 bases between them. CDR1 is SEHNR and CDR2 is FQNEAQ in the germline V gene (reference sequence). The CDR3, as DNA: TGTGCCAGCAGCTCCCCGTTCAGACTGAACACTGAAGCTTTCTTT. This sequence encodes CASSSPFRLNTEAFF.

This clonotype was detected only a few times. The CDR3 reads CASSASGNYEQYF. In DNA, the CDR3 is TGCGCCAGCAGTGCTTCAGGGAACTACGAGCAGTACTTC. The chain is built from TRBV10-2 and TRBJ2-4; a weak D match, TRBD1 (5 bases). Gene TRBJ2-7 matches the end of the DNA better, so the J call may be wrong. Germline CDR1 WSHSY, CDR2 SAAADI. The CDR3 is 13 amino acids.

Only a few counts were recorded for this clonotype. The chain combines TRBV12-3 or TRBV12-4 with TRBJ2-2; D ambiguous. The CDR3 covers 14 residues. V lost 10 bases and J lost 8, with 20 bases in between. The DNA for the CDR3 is TGTGCCACCAATGAACTATTAGACGGTGGGGAGCTGTTTTTT. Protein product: CATNELLDGGELFF.

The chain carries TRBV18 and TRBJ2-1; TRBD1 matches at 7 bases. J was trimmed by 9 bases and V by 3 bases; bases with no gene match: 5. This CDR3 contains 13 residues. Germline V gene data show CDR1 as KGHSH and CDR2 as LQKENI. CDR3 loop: CASSPLQGSEQFF. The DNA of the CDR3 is TGTGCCAGCTCACCCTTACAGGGGAGTGAGCAGTTCTTC.

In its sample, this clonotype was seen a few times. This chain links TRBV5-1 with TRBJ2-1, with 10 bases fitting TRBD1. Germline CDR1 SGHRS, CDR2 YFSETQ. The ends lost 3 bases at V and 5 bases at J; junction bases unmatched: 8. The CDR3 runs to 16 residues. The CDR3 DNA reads TGCGCCAGCAGCTGGAAAGGGACAGGGGTCGACAATGAGCAGTTCTTC. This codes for CASSWKGTGVDNEQFF.

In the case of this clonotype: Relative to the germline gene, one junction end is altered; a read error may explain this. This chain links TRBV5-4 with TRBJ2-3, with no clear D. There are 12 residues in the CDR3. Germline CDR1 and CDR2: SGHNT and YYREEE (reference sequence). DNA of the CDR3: TGTGCCAGCAGCTCAATCACAGATACGCAGAATTTT. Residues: CASSSITDTQNF.

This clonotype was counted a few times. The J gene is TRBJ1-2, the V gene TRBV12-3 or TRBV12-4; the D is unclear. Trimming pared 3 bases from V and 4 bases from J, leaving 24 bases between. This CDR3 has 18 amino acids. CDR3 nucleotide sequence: TGTGCCAGCAGTTTCCCCCGGTCGGGCGAGGGAAAAGGCTATGGCTACACCTTC. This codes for CASSFPRSGEGKGYGYTF.

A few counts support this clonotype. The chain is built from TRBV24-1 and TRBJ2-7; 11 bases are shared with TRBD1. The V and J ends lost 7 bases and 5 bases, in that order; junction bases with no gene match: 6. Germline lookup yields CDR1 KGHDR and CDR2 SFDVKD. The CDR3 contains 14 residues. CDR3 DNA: TGTGCCACCAGGGAGGGGACAGGGGGTAACGAGCAGTACTTC. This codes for CATREGTGGNEQYF.